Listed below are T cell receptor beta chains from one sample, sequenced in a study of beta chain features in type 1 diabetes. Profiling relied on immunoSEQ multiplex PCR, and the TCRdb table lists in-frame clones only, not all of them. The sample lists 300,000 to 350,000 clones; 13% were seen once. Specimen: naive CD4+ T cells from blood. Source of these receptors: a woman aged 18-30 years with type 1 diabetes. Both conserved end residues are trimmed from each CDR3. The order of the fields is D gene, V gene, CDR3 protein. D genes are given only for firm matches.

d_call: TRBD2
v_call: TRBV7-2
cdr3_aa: ASSNSRLAGTVDTQY

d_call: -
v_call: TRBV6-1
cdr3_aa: ASRPVTEAF

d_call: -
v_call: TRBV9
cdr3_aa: ASSAQVTVNTEAF

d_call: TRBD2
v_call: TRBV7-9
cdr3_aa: ASSFFRTSGRKSTDTQY

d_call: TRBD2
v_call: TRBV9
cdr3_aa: ASSPGLAGDAGELF

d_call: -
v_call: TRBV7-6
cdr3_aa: ASSLTGNTGELF

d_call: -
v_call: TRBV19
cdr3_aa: ASSWGHGGELF

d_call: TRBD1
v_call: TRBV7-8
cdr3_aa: ASSLRGLHRGDQPQH

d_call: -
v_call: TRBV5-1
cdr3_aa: ASSLDPQTVLILPF

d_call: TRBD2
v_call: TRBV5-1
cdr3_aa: ASKGLAGSSTDTQY

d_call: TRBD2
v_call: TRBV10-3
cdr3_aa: AINPGLAGGPGANVLT

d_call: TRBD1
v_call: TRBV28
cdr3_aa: ASSLRWTGGTDTQY

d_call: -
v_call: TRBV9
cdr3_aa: ASSVTGSYNEQF

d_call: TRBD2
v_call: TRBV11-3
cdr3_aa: ASSLPGGSTDTQY

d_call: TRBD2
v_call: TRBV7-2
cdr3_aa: ASSQFGTSGSDEQF

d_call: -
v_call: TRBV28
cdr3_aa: ASSLLGARGNTIY

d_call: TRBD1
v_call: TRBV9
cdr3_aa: ASSYRQGKETQY

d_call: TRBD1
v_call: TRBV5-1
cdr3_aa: ASSLALGAGTGNGYT

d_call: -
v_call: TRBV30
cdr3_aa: AWTPPPPTYQETQY

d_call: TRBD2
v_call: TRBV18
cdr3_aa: ASSPRVASGSTDTQY

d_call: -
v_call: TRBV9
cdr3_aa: ASSQLGASGNTGELF

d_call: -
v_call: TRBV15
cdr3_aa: ATSRDRTANQPQH

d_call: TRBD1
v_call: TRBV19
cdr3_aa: ASSMMVSGGLNNEQF

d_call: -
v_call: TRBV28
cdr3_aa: ASSLFSSYNEQF

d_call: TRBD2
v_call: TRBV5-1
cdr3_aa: ASSLVLAGRDTQY

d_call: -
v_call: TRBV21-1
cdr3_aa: ATLAGAEQF

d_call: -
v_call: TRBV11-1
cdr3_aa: ASSLLYYNEQF

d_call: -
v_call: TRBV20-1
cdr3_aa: SRSGTDTQY

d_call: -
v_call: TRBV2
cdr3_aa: ASSDRGSYNEQF